The source of this T cell receptor (beta chain) is a study of T-cell reconstitution after alpha-beta-depleted transplantation in children. The germline CDR1 and CDR2 sequences are SGHRS and YFSETQ. J gave up 6 bases and V 4 bases, and 9 bases lay outside the gene matches. The CDR3 is 14 residues long. Unique molecular identifiers were incorporated when the TCRbeta library was constructed. TCRdb re-derived calls from the PCR reads in MiXCR, one entry per CDR3 protein. The data hold a few hundred thousand distinct CDR3 sequences, with around 13% observed a single time. The sequenced sample was PBMCs from the stem cell graft donor, obtained from the stem cell graft. The chain recombines TRBV5-1 with TRBJ1-2; 7 nucleotides align to TRBD1. The TCR comes from a human donor who donated a stem cell graft to a child with combined immunodeficiency. This chain's CDR3 is CASSTSGGFDGYTF. In nucleotides, the CDR3 is TGCGCCAGCAGCACCTCAGGGGGATTCGATGGCTACACCTTC.